The source of this TCR beta chain is a study of human T cells and chemical hapten exposure. Study-level information: Researchers reported sensitizing an approximately 2 cm by approximately 2 cm upper inner arm skin site with 2% DPC. Patients, mostly women, had alopecia areata, alopecia totalis or alopecia universalis. While the approximately 24-week study was under way, patients received diphenylcyclopropenone on the scalp every week.

The library tagged each cDNA molecule with unique molecular identifiers. MiXCR, run by TCRdb on the RACE reads, gives a single entry per CDR3 protein. The repertoire holds about 140,000 distinct CDR3 sequences, with approximately 12% as singletons. Stated time point: patch test 2, 6 weeks after DPC sensitization. Treatment noted: therapeutic diphenylcyclopropenone sensitization with weekly scalp DPC. The CDR3 extends over 17 amino acids. The germline V and J ends were trimmed by 4 bases and 0 bases, with 15 bases remaining between them. The germline gives CDR1 SNHLY, CDR2 FYNNEI. The chain combines TRBV2 with TRBJ2-2, with D tentatively TRBD1 or TRBD2 (6 bases each). The sequencing used whole blood, collected in connection with sensitization to the hapten diphenylcyclopropenone (DPC). The TCR sequence derives from a woman in her forties or fifties with alopecia areata. Some clones in this sample may be carry-over from other donors' samples. The CDR3 sequence: CASSVLGGGPNTGELFF. The CDR3 DNA is TGTGCCAGCAGTGTTTTAGGAGGGGGTCCGAACACCGGGGAGCTGTTTTTT.